Each of the 30 T cell receptor beta chains below was sequenced from the same sample in a study (dated by TCRdb to the early 2020s). Library preparation was by the immunoSEQ multiplex PCR assay. The immuneACCESS repertoire file appears here via TCRdb, limited to in-frame rearrangements. These files lack a portion of the clones; in checked studies, under half of the deficit traces to unresolved V genes, and the cause of the others is not known. Across this sample there are around 54,000 clones, with approximately 93% seen only once. The top ten hold approximately 12% of the sample. The specimen was PBMCs. The receptors here all came from a man in his forties with rheumatoid arthritis.

The chain links TRBV4-3 to TRBJ1-6; D unresolved. This CDR3 has 19 amino acids. Germline CDR1 and CDR2: LGHNA and YSLEER. Trimming left V 2 bases short and J 0 bases short, with 17 bases between. CDR3 DNA: TGCGCCAGCAGCCAATACCTTGGACGGATGAGCTCCTATAATTCACCCCTCCACTTT. Translated: CASSQYLGRMSSYNSPLHF.

The V call is TRBV6-5, the J call TRBJ1-5, with D unresolved. Germline V gene sequence: CDR1 MNHEY, CDR2 SVGAGI. The CDR3 is 15 amino acids. The germline V and J ends were trimmed by 5 bases and 2 bases, with 13 bases remaining between them. CDR3 residues: CASSMDGGGNQPQHF. CDR3 nucleotides: TGTGCCAGCAGTATGGATGGTGGGGGCAATCAGCCCCAGCATTTT.

This clone has only one observation. This sequence joins TRBV7-3 and TRBJ1-2; unclear D gene. Germline loops: CDR1 SGHTA, CDR2 FQGTGA. V was pared by 8 bases and J by 4 bases, with 14 bases between. This CDR3 region has 13 residues. Written as DNA, the CDR3 is TGTGCCAGCGGAAGGGCGCCGGGCTATGGCTACACCTTC. It encodes CASGRAPGYGYTF.

This sequence joins TRBV7-9 and TRBJ1-2; D possibly corresponds to TRBD1 (6 bases). Trimming cost V 5 bases and J 2 bases, with 12 bases left between them. CDR3 size: 14 residues. Germline lookup yields CDR1 SEHNR and CDR2 FQNEAQ (reference sequence). The CDR3 sequence is CASSPRGINYGYTF. The DNA of the CDR3 is TGTGCCAGCAGCCCCAGGGGTATAAACTATGGCTACACCTTC.

For the CDR3, the DNA is TGTGCCAGCACCCCAGGGGTACCGAATACGCAGTATTTT. Translated: CASTPGVPNTQYF. The chain joins TRBV5-4 to TRBJ2-3; a weak D match, TRBD1 (6 bases). This CDR3 has 13 amino acids. Per the germline V gene, CDR1 is SGHNT and CDR2 is YYREEE (reference sequence). V lost 6 bases and J lost 7, with 15 bases in between.

The V gene is TRBV5-4, the J gene TRBJ1-2; D may be TRBD1 (6 bases). Germline V gives CDR1 SGHNT, CDR2 YYREEE (reference sequence). This CDR3 region has 15 residues. Deletions cut 2 bases from V and 5 bases from J, with 16 bases between. CDR3 in DNA: TGTGCCAGCAGCTTCGGGGACACAAGGGGTTATGGCTACACCTTC. Its protein is CASSFGDTRGYGYTF.

The table lists this clone with a count of one. The chain combines TRBV18 with TRBJ2-3; TRBD2 matches 14 bases. Germline V gives CDR1 KGHSH, CDR2 LQKENI. J lost 0 bases, V lost 6 bases, and 5 bases had no gene match. This CDR3 spans 17 amino acids. CDR3 bases: TGTGCCAGCTCGCCTAGACTAGCGGGAGGGAGCACAGATACGCAGTATTTT. Residues: CASSPRLAGGSTDTQYF.

The chain couples TRBV27 to TRBJ1-2, with TRBD1 as a possible D gene (5 bases). V dropped 3 bases and J dropped 4 bases, with 9 bases sitting between them. There are 13 residues in the CDR3. Germline V CDR1 and CDR2: MNHEY, SMNVEV (reference sequence). CDR3 amino acids: CASSFRGGYGYTF. CDR3 coding DNA: TGTGCCAGCAGTTTCCGGGGCGGCTATGGCTACACCTTC.

This chain joins TRBV5-1 and TRBJ2-7; a possible D gene is TRBD1 (6 bases). The CDR3 extends over 12 amino acids. Trimming cost V 2 bases and J 5 bases, with 8 bases left between them. Germline lookup yields CDR1 SGHRS and CDR2 YFSETQ. The CDR3 bases are TGCGCCAGCAGCTTACAGGGCAACGAGCAGTACTTC. This translates into CASSLQGNEQYF.

The chain is built from TRBV18 and TRBJ1-2, with TRBD1 matching over 7 bases. Germline V gives CDR1 KGHSH, CDR2 LQKENI. The CDR3 totals 16 residues. Losses at the gene ends were 2 bases for V and 3 bases for J; bases not matched to a gene: 9. CDR3 sequence: CASSPRFKGADYGYTF. The CDR3 DNA reads TGTGCCAGCTCACCAAGATTTAAGGGGGCCGACTATGGCTACACCTTC.

This chain uses TRBV27 with TRBJ2-1; D possibly matches TRBD1 or TRBD2 (5 bases each). The length of the CDR3 is 16 residues. Trimming cost V 2 bases and J 9 bases, with 20 bases left between them. Germline-derived CDR1 and CDR2 are MNHEY and SMNVEV (reference sequence). CDR3 residues: CASSLATGTTVAEQFF. CDR3 sequence (DNA): TGTGCCAGCAGTTTAGCAACCGGGACCACGGTGGCTGAGCAGTTCTTC.

The V call is TRBV7-3, the J call TRBJ2-5; 12 positions match TRBD2. Germline V CDR1 and CDR2: SGHTA, FQGTGA. The CDR3 spans 16 residues. Trimming cost V 3 bases and J 6 bases; bases outside gene matches: 8. Here the CDR3 reads CASSFETSGRAKTQYF. The CDR3 DNA follows: TGTGCCAGCAGCTTCGAGACTAGCGGGAGAGCCAAGACCCAGTACTTC. Full variable domain (rest looked up from reference TRBV7-3 and TRBJ2-5): GAGVSQTPSNKVTEKGKYVELRCDPISGHTALYWYRQSLGQGPEFLIYFQGTGAADDSGLPNDRFFAVRPEGSVSTLKIQRTERGDSAVYLCASSFETSGRAKTQYFGPGTRLLVL.

The chain couples TRBV6-5 to TRBJ1-1; D might be TRBD1 (6 bases). Trimming took off 3 bases at V and 0 bases at J, with 14 bases between the two ends. The CDR3 length is 16 residues. CDR1 is MNHEY and CDR2 is SVGAGI in the germline V gene. CDR3 sequence (DNA): TGTGCCAGCAGTTATGGAGACAGGAGCATGAACACTGAAGCTTTCTTT. It is translated as CASSYGDRSMNTEAFF.

V usage is TRBV7-9 and J usage is TRBJ1-4; D gene ambiguous. Trimming pared 2 bases from V and 8 bases from J, leaving 12 bases between. This CDR3 has 14 amino acids. The V gene's germline CDR1 is SEHNR and CDR2 FQNEAQ (reference sequence). The CDR3 coding sequence is TGTGCCAGCAGCTTAAGGACCGCTGGGGAAAAACTGTTTTTT. Its protein is CASSLRTAGEKLFF.

This sequence joins TRBV5-1 and TRBJ2-5; D ambiguous. The CDR3 totals 15 residues. Trimming left V 2 bases short and J 2 bases short, with 13 bases between. Germline V gene lookup returns CDR1 SGHRS and CDR2 YFSETQ. The CDR3 DNA reads as TGCGCCAGCAGCTTATCCGGCGTACCTCAAGAGACCCAGTACTTC. Amino acids: CASSLSGVPQETQYF.

V usage is TRBV19 and J usage is TRBJ1-4; 9 bases are a match to TRBD1. Germline CDR1 LNHDA, CDR2 SQIVND (reference sequence). With V trimmed by 5 bases and J by 8 bases, 6 bases remained unmatched. This CDR3 has 14 amino acids. CDR3 loop: CASSPRDRVEKLFF. The DNA of the CDR3 is TGTGCCAGTAGTCCGAGGGACAGGGTGGAAAAACTGTTTTTT.

This rearrangement joins TRBV29-1 to TRBJ1-1; 7 nucleotides agree with TRBD1. Germline values: CDR1 SQVTM, CDR2 ANQGSEA. V dropped 5 bases and J dropped 1; count of bases not matched to a gene: 16. There are 17 residues in the CDR3. CDR3 nucleotide sequence: TGCAGCGTTCCTGGGGTTTCTACAGGGGACAGGAACACTGAAGCTTTCTTT. Amino acid sequence: CSVPGVSTGDRNTEAFF.

V gene TRBV6-5 combines with J gene TRBJ2-7, with 14 bases aligning to TRBD2. CDR3 length: 14 amino acids. Germline V gene sequence: CDR1 MNHEY, CDR2 SVGAGI. V was pared by 8 bases and J by 3 bases, with 3 bases of the junction left unmatched. CDR3 in DNA: TGTGCCAGCGGGACTAGCGGGAGTGTCTACGAGCAGTACTTC. Translated, it gives CASGTSGSVYEQYF.

This chain uses TRBV30 with TRBJ2-7; D is uncertain. CDR3 length: 13 residues. Trimming cost V 0 bases and J 4 bases, with 10 bases left between them. Per the germline V gene, CDR1 is GTSNPN and CDR2 is SVGIG (reference sequence). DNA for the CDR3: TGTGCCTGGAGTGTACTGGACCAATACGAGCAGTACTTC. This translates into CAWSVLDQYEQYF.

The rearrangement uses TRBV5-1 and TRBJ2-7; 8 bases line up with TRBD1. The V segment lost 4 bases and the J segment 2 bases; nucleotides outside the gene matches: 8. Germline V CDR1 and CDR2: SGHRS, YFSETQ. This CDR3 region has 15 residues. The DNA for the CDR3 is TGCGCCAGCAGCGATCAGGGGGCCGGACCCTACGAGCAGTACTTC. Translated: CASSDQGAGPYEQYF.

This clone was seen only once. V gene TRBV30 combines with J gene TRBJ1-3; D unclear. V lost 0 bases and J 4 bases, leaving 10 bases between the germline ends. Germline values: CDR1 GTSNPN, CDR2 SVGIG (reference sequence). The CDR3 totals 14 residues. The CDR3 is CAWSVGPRGNTIYF. The CDR3 region has the DNA TGTGCCTGGAGTGTGGGCCCGCGGGGAAACACCATATATTTT. The full variable domain, in which reference TRBV30 and TRBJ1-3 provide the parts outside the CDR3, is SQTIHQWPATLVQPVGSPLSLECTVEGTSNPNLYWYRQAAGRGLQLLFYSVGIGQISSEVPQNLSASRPQDRQFILSSKKLLLSDSGFYLCAWSVGPRGNTIYFGEGSWLTVV.

The chain carries TRBV21-1 and TRBJ2-1; the D call in the table, TRBD1, was not verified against the DNA. TRBV21-1 is a pseudogene. This CDR3 comprises 14 residues. This CDR3 reads CASSKEGEDNEQFF. The CDR3 DNA sequence: TGTGCCAGCAGCAAAGAAGGGGAAGACAATGAGCAGTTCTTC.

This chain uses TRBV5-1 with TRBJ2-7; 11 bases match TRBD2. There are 15 residues in the CDR3. The J segment lost 2 bases and the V segment lost 4 bases, leaving 5 bases of the junction unmatched. CDR1 and CDR2 (germline): SGHRS, YFSETQ. CDR3 sequence (DNA): TGCGCCAGCAGCGCCGGGACTAGCGGACCCTACGAGCAGTACTTC. Residues: CASSAGTSGPYEQYF.

The chain has TRBV7-8 and TRBJ2-7, with TRBD2 matching 8 bases. The CDR3 loop spans 17 amino acids. Per germline, CDR1 SGHVS and CDR2 FQNEAQ. V was clipped by 5 bases and J by 0 bases; unmatched bases: 12. The CDR3 DNA sequence: TGTGCCAGCAGCCCCCACGGCGGGGGGCTTAGCTCCTACGAGCAGTACTTC. Amino acids: CASSPHGGGLSSYEQYF.

Only a few counts were recorded for this clone. The rearrangement uses TRBV6-6 and TRBJ1-4; perhaps TRBD1 as D (6 bases). Per the germline V gene, CDR1 is MNHNY and CDR2 is SVGAGI (reference sequence). The CDR3 covers 15 residues. V was clipped by 4 bases and J by 6 bases, with 15 bases between them. Here the CDR3 reads CASSSGQKRDEKLFF. The CDR3, as DNA: TGTGCCAGCAGTTCCGGACAGAAGAGGGATGAAAAACTGTTTTTT.

The chain is built from TRBV9 and TRBJ1-2; D gene uncertain. The CDR3 is 16 amino acids. V gave up 0 bases and J gave up 5 bases, with 17 bases separating them. Germline assignment: CDR1 SGDLS and CDR2 YYNGEE. The DNA of the CDR3 is TGTGCCAGCAGCGTAGGTGGAGGGCTGTCGGGATATGGCTACACCTTC. Encoded protein: CASSVGGGLSGYGYTF.

The chain recombines TRBV25-1 with TRBJ1-2; maybe TRBD1 (6 bases). This CDR3 is built from 13 residues. Trimming cost V 6 bases and J 4 bases, with 12 bases left between them. Germline CDR1 MGHDK, CDR2 SYGVNS. For the CDR3, the DNA is TGTGCCAGCAGGTTGACAGGAGGCTATGGCTACACCTTC. Translating it yields CASRLTGGYGYTF.

This chain connects TRBV19 to TRBJ2-7, with 10 bases fitting TRBD1. Germline V CDR1 and CDR2: LNHDA, SQIVND (reference sequence). This CDR3 is built from 15 residues. The ends lost 4 bases at V and 0 bases at J; junction bases unmatched: 3. CDR3 loop: CASSNRQGASYEQYF. CDR3 nucleotides: TGTGCCAGTAGTAATCGACAGGGGGCCTCCTACGAGCAGTACTTC.

A single count supports this clone. The chain links TRBV27 to TRBJ1-5; unclear D gene. The CDR3 is 16 residues long. Between the trimmed V and J ends, which lost 0 bases and 4 bases, there was a span of 13 bases. Germline V gene sequence: CDR1 MNHEY, CDR2 SMNVEV (reference sequence). In DNA, the CDR3 is TGTGCCAGCAGTTTATCTAGTCGTGGGGTTAATCAGCCCCAGCATTTT. Protein: CASSLSSRGVNQPQHF.

This chain links TRBV9 with TRBJ1-4; tentative D call: TRBD1 (5 bases). Per germline, CDR1 SGDLS and CDR2 YYNGEE. The V end lost 5 bases, the J end lost 4 bases, and 12 bases lay between the germline ends. CDR3 length equals 14 residues. The CDR3 is CASSYGGINEKLFF. CDR3 coding DNA: TGTGCCAGCAGTTACGGGGGAATTAATGAAAAACTGTTTTTT. The full variable domain, completed using reference TRBV9 and TRBJ1-4, is DSGVTQTPKHLITATGQRVTLRCSPRSGDLSVYWYQQSLDQGLQFLIQYYNGEERAKGNILERFSAQQFPDLHSELNLSSLELGDSALYFCASSYGGINEKLFFGSGTQLSVL.